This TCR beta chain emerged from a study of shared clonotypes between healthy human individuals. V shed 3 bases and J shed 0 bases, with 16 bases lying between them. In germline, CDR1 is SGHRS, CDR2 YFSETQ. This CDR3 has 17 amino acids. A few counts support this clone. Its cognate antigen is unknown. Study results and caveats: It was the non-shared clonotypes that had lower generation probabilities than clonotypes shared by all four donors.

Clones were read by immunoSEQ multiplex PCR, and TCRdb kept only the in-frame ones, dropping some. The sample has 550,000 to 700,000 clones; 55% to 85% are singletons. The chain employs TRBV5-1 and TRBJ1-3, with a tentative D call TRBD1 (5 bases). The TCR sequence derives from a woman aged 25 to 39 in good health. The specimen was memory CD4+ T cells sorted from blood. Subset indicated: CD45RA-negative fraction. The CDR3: CASSWGSRRDSGNTIYF. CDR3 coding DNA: TGCGCCAGCAGCTGGGGGTCTCGGCGGGACTCTGGAAACACCATATATTTT.